The 22 T cell receptor beta chains listed next were all sequenced from one sample in a study of T-cell memory formation after mild COVID-19. TCRdb reprocessed the 5' RACE reads with MiXCR, giving one entry per CDR3 protein. This sample has around 300,000 distinct CDR3 sequences, with roughly an eighth found just once. Sequenced input: PBMCs or a T cell subset sorted from them (not recorded which). The receptors originated from a man younger than 30 who had mild COVID-19 (a few samples of this study predate the infection). Cell type and time point are not known.

The chain combines TRBV7-2 with TRBJ1-1, with D maybe TRBD1 (5 bases). This CDR3 has 15 amino acids. Germline V CDR1 and CDR2: SGHTA, FQGNSA. The V and J ends lost 5 bases and 6 bases respectively, with 19 bases between them. In DNA, the CDR3 is TGTGCCAGCAGCCCAAGACAGTTCCCTGGCGCTGAAGCTTTCTTT. Translating it yields CASSPRQFPGAEAFF. The full variable domain, completed using reference TRBV7-2 and TRBJ1-1, is GAGVSQSPSNKVTEKGKDVELRCDPISGHTALYWYRQSLGQGLEFLIYFQGNSAPDKSGLPSDRFSAERTGGSVSTLTIQRTQQEDSAVYLCASSPRQFPGAEAFFGQGTRLTVV.

The rearrangement links TRBV10-3 to TRBJ2-2; TRBD2 is a possible D gene (5 bases). The CDR3 extends over 14 amino acids. CDR1 is ENHRY, CDR2 SYGVKD, per germline. V was pared by 0 bases and J by 6 bases, with 8 bases between. The CDR3: CAISESSGAGELFF. CDR3 nucleotide sequence: TGTGCCATCAGTGAGTCTTCCGGGGCCGGGGAGCTGTTTTTT.

The chain couples TRBV9 to TRBJ1-1, with a weak D call TRBD1 (5 bases). The CDR3 totals 15 residues. Trimming removed 1 base at V and 3 bases at J, with 13 bases between. Per the germline V gene, CDR1 is SGDLS and CDR2 is YYNGEE. CDR3 residues: CASSVSSGFYTEAFF. The CDR3 nucleotides are TGTGCCAGCAGCGTAAGTTCAGGGTTCTACACTGAAGCTTTCTTT.

The gene calls are TRBV6-5 and TRBJ1-1; weak D call: TRBD1 (6 bases). Germline V gives CDR1 MNHEY, CDR2 SVGAGI. This CDR3 comprises 15 residues. Trimming removed 5 bases at V and 5 bases at J, with 18 bases between. CDR3 in amino acids: CASSVGAADLTEAFF. CDR3 coding DNA: TGTGCCAGCAGTGTGGGGGCTGCAGATCTTACTGAAGCTTTCTTT.

This clonotype was recorded many times. This sequence joins TRBV20-1 and TRBJ2-5; weak D call: TRBD2 (6 bases). V lost 5 bases and J 4 bases, leaving 14 bases between the germline ends. CDR3 length: 13 residues. Per the germline V gene, CDR1 is DFQATT and CDR2 is SNEGSKA (reference sequence). The CDR3 spells CSARDSLTETQYF. Written as DNA, the CDR3 is TGCAGTGCTCGGGACTCCTTAACAGAGACCCAGTACTTC.

This clonotype was seen many times. This rearrangement joins TRBV28 to TRBJ2-1; 7 nucleotides agree with TRBD2. The CDR3 sequence is 18 residues long. After removal of 4 bases from V and 2 bases from J, the junction contained 14 bases not matched to a gene. The germline CDR1 and CDR2 sequences are MDHEN and SYDVKM. CDR3 bases: TGTGCCAGCAGTTCCCCTCGCGGTGGGGGGGAAACCTACAATGAGCAGTTCTTC. Protein product: CASSSPRGGGETYNEQFF.

In this sample, this clonotype turned up a few times. The CDR3: CSALGTGSTTLHF. The CDR3 nucleotides are TGCAGTGCTCTGGGGACAGGGAGCACAACCCTCCACTTT. V is TRBV20-1 and J is TRBJ1-6; 9 bases align to TRBD1. The CDR3 is 13 amino acids. J gave up 14 bases and V 5 bases, and 10 bases lay outside the gene matches. Germline loops: CDR1 DFQATT, CDR2 SNEGSKA (reference sequence).

The chain combines TRBV7-2 with TRBJ2-3; D remains ambiguous. This CDR3 comprises 17 residues. Germline lookup yields CDR1 SGHTA and CDR2 FQGNSA. V lost 0 bases and J lost 3, with 16 bases in between. The CDR3 protein is CASSLAPNLWSTDTQYF. The CDR3 DNA reads TGTGCCAGCAGCTTAGCCCCAAACCTCTGGAGTACAGATACGCAGTATTTT.

The J gene is TRBJ2-3, the V gene TRBV4-3; the match to TRBD2 covers 13 bases. The CDR3 has 16 amino acids. CDR1 is LGHNA and CDR2 is YSLEER in the germline V gene. V dropped 4 bases and J dropped 4; count of bases not matched to a gene: 5. The DNA for the CDR3 is TGCGCCAGCAGCCCCCAGGGACTAGCGGGGTCAGATACGCAGTATTTT. Translating it yields CASSPQGLAGSDTQYF.

The J gene is TRBJ2-5, the V gene TRBV20-1, with unresolved D. V dropped 2 bases and J dropped 1 base, with 11 bases sitting between them. The CDR3 covers 14 residues. Germline CDR1 and CDR2: DFQATT and SNEGSKA (reference sequence). CDR3 bases: TGCAGTGCTAGAATAGCACCTCTCCAAGAGACCCAGTACTTC. Translated, it gives CSARIAPLQETQYF.

This clonotype was found a few times. This rearrangement joins TRBV5-1 to TRBJ2-2; perhaps TRBD2 as D (5 bases). The germline V and J ends were trimmed by 5 bases and 3 bases, with 17 bases remaining between them. Germline V lookup: CDR1 SGHRS, CDR2 YFSETQ. This CDR3 has 16 residues. The CDR3 DNA sequence: TGCGCCAGCAGGCGGAGGACCCTCCTCTACACCGGGGAGCTGTTTTTT. Translation gives CASRRRTLLYTGELFF. The full variable domain, in which reference TRBV5-1 and TRBJ2-2 provide the parts outside the CDR3, is KAGVTQTPRYLIKTRGQQVTLSCSPISGHRSVSWYQQTPGQGLQFLFEYFSETQRNKGNFPGRFSGRQFSNSRSEMNVSTLELGDSALYLCASRRRTLLYTGELFFGEGSRLTVL.

This clonotype was found a few times. V usage is TRBV12-3 or TRBV12-4 and J usage is TRBJ1-2; D gene unclear. V lost 2 bases and J 3 bases, leaving 7 bases between the germline ends. The CDR3 runs 13 residues. The CDR3 DNA is TGTGCCAGCAGTTTACTATCCTACTATGGCTACACCTTC. Protein product: CASSLLSYYGYTF.

The chain couples TRBV7-8 to TRBJ1-5, with D possibly being TRBD1 (5 bases). V dropped 5 bases and J dropped 0 bases, with 14 bases sitting between them. CDR1 is SGHVS, CDR2 FQNEAQ, per germline. The CDR3 runs 16 residues. This chain's CDR3 is CASSPQGGLSNQPQHF. CDR3 nucleotide sequence: TGTGCCAGCAGCCCTCAGGGAGGGCTTAGCAATCAGCCCCAGCATTTT.

CDR3 in amino acids: CASSLGLAAWDTQYF. CDR3 in DNA: TGCGCCAGCAGCTTGGGACTAGCGGCTTGGGATACGCAGTATTTT. The V call is TRBV5-1, the J call TRBJ2-3; 9 nucleotides line up with TRBD2. The germline gives CDR1 SGHRS, CDR2 YFSETQ. The CDR3 totals 15 residues. V shed 0 bases, J shed 6 bases, and the junction held 5 bases outside the gene matches.

This clonotype was seen more than once but under ten times. The chain combines TRBV29-1 with TRBJ2-1, with a weak D call TRBD2 (6 bases). With 0 bases removed from V and 5 bases from J, the gap between germline ends came to 17 bases. From germline, CDR1 is SQVTM and CDR2 ANQGSEA. This CDR3 spans 16 amino acids. CDR3: CSVEDRAGRFDNEQFF. As DNA, the CDR3 is TGCAGCGTTGAAGATCGGGCGGGGAGGTTTGACAATGAGCAGTTCTTC.

As to this clonotype: A much larger clone differs by one base, so this may be a read error. V usage is TRBV7-2 and J usage is TRBJ1-1; D remains unclear. The CDR3 runs 13 residues. V shed 4 bases and J shed 1 base, with 7 bases lying between them. Germline CDR1 SGHTA, CDR2 FQGNSA. DNA for the CDR3: TGTGCCAGCAGCTCAACATGGAACACTGAAGCTTTCTTT. It codes for CASSSTWNTEAFF.

In its sample, this clonotype was seen a few times. One junction end does not reproduce the germline sequence, and a read error may be involved. In DNA form, the CDR3 reads TGTGCCAGCAGCTTAGGACAGGCGACACCTTACTTC. Amino acids: CASSLGQATPYF. The gene calls are TRBV7-9 and TRBJ2-1; possible D gene TRBD1, 6 bases. Germline V gene data show CDR1 as SEHNR and CDR2 as FQNEAQ (reference sequence). The CDR3 has 12 amino acids.

The V gene is TRBV20-1, the J gene TRBJ1-2; TRBD1 matches at 7 bases. The germline V gene has CDR1 DFQATT and CDR2 SNEGSKA (reference sequence). J gave up 5 bases and V 4 bases, and 1 base lay outside the gene matches. CDR3 length: 11 amino acids. CDR3 protein: CSAMTGYGYTF. DNA of the CDR3: TGCAGTGCTATGACAGGGTATGGCTACACCTTC.

This clonotype was counted at least ten times. The rearrangement links TRBV12-3 or TRBV12-4 to TRBJ2-7; 12 bases are a match to TRBD2. CDR3 size: 16 residues. With 4 bases clipped from V and 3 bases from J, the junction kept 7 bases outside the gene matches. The CDR3 sequence is CASSSSTSGGYYEQYF. Here the CDR3 DNA reads TGTGCCAGCAGTTCCAGTACTAGCGGGGGGTACTACGAGCAGTACTTC.

This chain joins TRBV4-1 and TRBJ2-3; D might be TRBD2 (5 bases). The CDR3 consists of 15 residues. Germline V gives CDR1 MGHRA, CDR2 YSYEKL. Trimming shortened V by 8 bases and J by 2 bases, and 17 bases separated the two germline ends. CDR3 amino acids: CASGGLSIPTDTQYF. The DNA of the CDR3 is TGCGCCAGCGGTGGACTCAGCATTCCCACAGATACGCAGTATTTT.

The chain recombines TRBV12-5 with TRBJ2-7, with 8 bases that match TRBD1. V trimming: 6 bases; J trimming: 6 bases; junction bases outside the gene matches: 13. Germline CDR1 LGHNT, CDR2 FRNRAP. This CDR3 region has 15 residues. CDR3 protein: CASGPSQGAFREQYF. The CDR3 DNA is TGTGCTAGTGGACCCTCTCAGGGGGCGTTTCGCGAGCAGTACTTC.

V gene TRBV11-2 combines with J gene TRBJ1-1; D might be TRBD1 (5 bases). Between the trimmed V and J ends, which lost 4 bases and 2 bases, there was a span of 11 bases. This CDR3 region has 14 residues. Germline V gives CDR1 SGHAT, CDR2 FQNNGV. The CDR3 DNA reads as TGTGCCAGCAGCTCCCGAGGGGACAACACTGAAGCTTTCTTT. It yields the protein CASSSRGDNTEAFF.